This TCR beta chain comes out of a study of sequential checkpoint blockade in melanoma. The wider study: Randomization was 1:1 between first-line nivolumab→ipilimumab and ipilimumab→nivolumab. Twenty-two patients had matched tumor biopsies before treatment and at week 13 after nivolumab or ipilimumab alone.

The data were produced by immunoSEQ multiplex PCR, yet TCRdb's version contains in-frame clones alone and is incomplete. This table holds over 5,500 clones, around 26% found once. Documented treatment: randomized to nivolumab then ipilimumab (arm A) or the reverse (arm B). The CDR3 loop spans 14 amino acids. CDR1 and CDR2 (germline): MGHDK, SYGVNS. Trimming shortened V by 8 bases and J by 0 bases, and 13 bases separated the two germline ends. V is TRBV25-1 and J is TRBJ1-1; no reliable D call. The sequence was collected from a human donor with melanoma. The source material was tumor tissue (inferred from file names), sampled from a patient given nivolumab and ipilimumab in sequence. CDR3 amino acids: CASSSQTMNTEAFF. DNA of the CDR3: TGTGCCAGCTCAAGTCAGACGATGAACACTGAAGCTTTCTTT.